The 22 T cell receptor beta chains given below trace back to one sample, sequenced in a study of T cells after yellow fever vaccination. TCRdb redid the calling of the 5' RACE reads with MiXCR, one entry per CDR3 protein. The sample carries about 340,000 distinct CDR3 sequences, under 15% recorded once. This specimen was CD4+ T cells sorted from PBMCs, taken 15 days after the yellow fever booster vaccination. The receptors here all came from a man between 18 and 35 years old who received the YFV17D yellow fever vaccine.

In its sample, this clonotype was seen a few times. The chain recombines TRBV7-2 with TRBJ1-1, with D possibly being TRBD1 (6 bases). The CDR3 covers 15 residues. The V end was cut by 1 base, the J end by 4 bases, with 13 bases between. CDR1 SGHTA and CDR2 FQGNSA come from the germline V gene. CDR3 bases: TGTGCCAGCAGCTTAGTCGTGGGGGCGGGCACTGAAGCTTTCTTT. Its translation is CASSLVVGAGTEAFF.

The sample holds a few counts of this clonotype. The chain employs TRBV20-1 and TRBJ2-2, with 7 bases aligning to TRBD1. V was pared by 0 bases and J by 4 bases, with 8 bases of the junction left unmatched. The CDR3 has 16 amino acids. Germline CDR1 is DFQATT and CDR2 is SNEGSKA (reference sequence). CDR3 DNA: TGCAGTGCTAGAGATCGGGGCAGGGGGTCCACCGGGGAGCTGTTTTTT. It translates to CSARDRGRGSTGELFF.

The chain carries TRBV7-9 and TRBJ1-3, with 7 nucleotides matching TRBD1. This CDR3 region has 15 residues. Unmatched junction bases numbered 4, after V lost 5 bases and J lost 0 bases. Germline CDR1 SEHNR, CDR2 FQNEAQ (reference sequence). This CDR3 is CASSPGTVSGNTIYF. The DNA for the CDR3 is TGTGCCAGCAGCCCAGGGACAGTCTCTGGAAACACCATATATTTT.

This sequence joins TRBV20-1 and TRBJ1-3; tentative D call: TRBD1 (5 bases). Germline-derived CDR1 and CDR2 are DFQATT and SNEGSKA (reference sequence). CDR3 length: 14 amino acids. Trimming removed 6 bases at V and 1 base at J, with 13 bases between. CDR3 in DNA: TGCAGTGCACGCGGGGCCTCTTCTGGAAACACCATATATTTT. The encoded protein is CSARGASSGNTIYF.

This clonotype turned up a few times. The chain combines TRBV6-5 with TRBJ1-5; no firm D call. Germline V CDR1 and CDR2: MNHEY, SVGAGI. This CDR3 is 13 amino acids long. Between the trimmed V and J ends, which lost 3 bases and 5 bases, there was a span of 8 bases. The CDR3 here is CASSYNEDQPQHF. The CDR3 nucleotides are TGTGCCAGCAGTTATAACGAAGATCAGCCCCAGCATTTT.

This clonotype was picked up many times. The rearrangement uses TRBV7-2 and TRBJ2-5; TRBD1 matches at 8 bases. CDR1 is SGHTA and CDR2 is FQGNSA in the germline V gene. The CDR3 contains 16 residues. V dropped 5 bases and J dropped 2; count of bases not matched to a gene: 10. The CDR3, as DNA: TGTGCCAGCAGCCAACGACAGGGGTCTTTACAAGAGACCCAGTACTTC. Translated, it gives CASSQRQGSLQETQYF.

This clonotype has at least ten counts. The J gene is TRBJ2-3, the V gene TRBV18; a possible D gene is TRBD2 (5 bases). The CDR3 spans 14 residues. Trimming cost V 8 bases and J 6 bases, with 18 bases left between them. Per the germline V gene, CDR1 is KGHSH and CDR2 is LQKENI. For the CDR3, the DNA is TGTGCCAGCGCAATAAGCGGCCGCTCGGATACGCAGTATTTT. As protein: CASAISGRSDTQYF.

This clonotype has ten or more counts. The CDR3 is CASSVQGVPYEQYF. CDR3 coding DNA: TGTGCCAGCAGCGTACAGGGTGTTCCCTACGAGCAGTACTTC. V is TRBV9 and J is TRBJ2-7; perhaps TRBD1 as D (5 bases). The CDR3 is made up of 14 amino acids. The germline V and J ends were trimmed by 1 base and 2 bases, with 10 bases remaining between them. Germline V gene sequence: CDR1 SGDLS, CDR2 YYNGEE.

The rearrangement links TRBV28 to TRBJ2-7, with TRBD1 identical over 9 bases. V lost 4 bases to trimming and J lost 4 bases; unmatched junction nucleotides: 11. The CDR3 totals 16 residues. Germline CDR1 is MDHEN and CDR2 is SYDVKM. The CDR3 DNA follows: TGTGCCAGCAGTTCCAACAGGGGGCGGGAATTATACGAGCAGTACGTC. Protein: CASSSNRGRELYEQYV.

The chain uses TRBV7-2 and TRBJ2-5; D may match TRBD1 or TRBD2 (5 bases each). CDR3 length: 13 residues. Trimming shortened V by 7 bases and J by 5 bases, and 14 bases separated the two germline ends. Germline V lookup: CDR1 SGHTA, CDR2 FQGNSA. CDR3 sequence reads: CASTTGARETQYF. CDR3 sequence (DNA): TGTGCCAGCACCACCGGGGCGAGGGAGACCCAGTACTTC.

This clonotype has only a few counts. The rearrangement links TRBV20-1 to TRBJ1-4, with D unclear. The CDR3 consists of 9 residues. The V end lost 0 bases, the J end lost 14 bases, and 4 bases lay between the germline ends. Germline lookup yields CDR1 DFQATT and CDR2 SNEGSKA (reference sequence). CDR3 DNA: TGCAGTGCTAGAGACGATCTGTTTTTT. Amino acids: CSARDDLFF.

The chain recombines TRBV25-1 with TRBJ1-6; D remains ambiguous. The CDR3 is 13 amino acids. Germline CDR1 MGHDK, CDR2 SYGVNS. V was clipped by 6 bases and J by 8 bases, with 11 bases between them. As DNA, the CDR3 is TGTGCCAGCAGAGTGGACTACGATTCACCCCTCCACTTT. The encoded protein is CASRVDYDSPLHF.

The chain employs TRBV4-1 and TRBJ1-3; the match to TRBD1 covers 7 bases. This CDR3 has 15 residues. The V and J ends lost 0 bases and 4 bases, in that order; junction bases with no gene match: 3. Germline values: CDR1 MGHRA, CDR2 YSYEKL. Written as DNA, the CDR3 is TGCGCCAGCAGCCAAGATCCGGGACAGGGAAACACCATATATTTT. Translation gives CASSQDPGQGNTIYF.

The CDR3 DNA is TGTGCCAGCAGTCCCGCTTCCAAACAGGGGATCACTGAAGCTTTCTTT. Translation: CASSPASKQGITEAFF. This chain uses TRBV12-3 or TRBV12-4 with TRBJ1-1, with TRBD1 matching 7 bases. Trimming removed 5 bases from V and 4 bases from J; junction bases left unmatched: 13. CDR3 length: 16 residues.

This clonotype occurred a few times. The CDR3 DNA reads TGTGCCAGCAGTTTGATGGTTAGTGGCTACACCTTC. Translated, it gives CASSLMVSGYTF. The chain recombines TRBV12-3 or TRBV12-4 with TRBJ1-2, with unresolved D. V was pared by 3 bases and J by 7 bases, with 9 bases between. This CDR3 is 12 amino acids long.

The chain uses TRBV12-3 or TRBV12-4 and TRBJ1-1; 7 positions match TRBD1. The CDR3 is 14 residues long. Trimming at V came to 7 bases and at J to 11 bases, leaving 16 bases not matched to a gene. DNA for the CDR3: TGTGCCAGCACCCAACAGGGGCGGGCTGGGTTTGCTTTCTTT. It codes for CASTQQGRAGFAFF.

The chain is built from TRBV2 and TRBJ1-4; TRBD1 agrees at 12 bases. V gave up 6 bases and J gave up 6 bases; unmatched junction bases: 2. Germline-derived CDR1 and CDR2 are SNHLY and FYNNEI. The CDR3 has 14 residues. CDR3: CASRGTGGDEKLFF. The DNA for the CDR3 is TGTGCCAGCAGGGGGACAGGGGGCGATGAAAAACTGTTTTTT.

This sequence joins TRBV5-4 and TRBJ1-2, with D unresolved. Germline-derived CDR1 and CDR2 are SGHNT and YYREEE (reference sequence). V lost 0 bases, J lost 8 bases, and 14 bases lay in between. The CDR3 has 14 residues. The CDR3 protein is CASSLVADLVGYTF. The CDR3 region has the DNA TGTGCCAGCAGCTTGGTCGCCGACCTCGTGGGCTACACCTTC. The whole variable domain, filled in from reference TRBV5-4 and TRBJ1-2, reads ETGVTQSPTHLIKTRGQQVTLRCSSQSGHNTVSWYQQALGQGPQFIFQYYREEENGRGNFPPRFSGLQFPNYSSELNVNALELDDSALYLCASSLVADLVGYTFGSGTRLTVV.

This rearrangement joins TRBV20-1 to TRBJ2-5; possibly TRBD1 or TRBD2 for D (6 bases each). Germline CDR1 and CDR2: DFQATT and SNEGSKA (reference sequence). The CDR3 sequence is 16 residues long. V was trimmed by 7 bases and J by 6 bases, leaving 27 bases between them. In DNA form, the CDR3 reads TGCAGTGGTGAAGAGCCGGCCGGGATCCGGGGGCAGACCCAGTACTTC. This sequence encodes CSGEEPAGIRGQTQYF.

The CDR3 DNA reads TGTGCCACCTTAGCGGGGAGGGGTGAGCAGTTCTTC. It specifies CATLAGRGEQFF. This chain links TRBV10-3 with TRBJ2-1; 8 bases map to TRBD2. Germline V gene lookup returns CDR1 ENHRY and CDR2 SYGVKD. Trimming cost V 10 bases and J 9 bases; bases outside gene matches: 8. The CDR3 spans 12 residues.

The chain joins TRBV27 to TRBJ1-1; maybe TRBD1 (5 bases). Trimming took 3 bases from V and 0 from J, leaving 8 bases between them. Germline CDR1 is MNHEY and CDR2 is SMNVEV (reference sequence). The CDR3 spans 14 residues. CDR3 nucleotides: TGTGCCAGCAGTTTGTGGGGCTTGAACACTGAAGCTTTCTTT. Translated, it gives CASSLWGLNTEAFF.

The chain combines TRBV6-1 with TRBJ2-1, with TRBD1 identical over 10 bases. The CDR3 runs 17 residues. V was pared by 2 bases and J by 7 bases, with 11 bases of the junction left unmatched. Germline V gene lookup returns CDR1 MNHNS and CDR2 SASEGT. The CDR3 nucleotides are TGTGCCAGCAGTGAATTCTTCTTGGGGACAGGGGTTAATGAGCAGTTCTTC. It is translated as CASSEFFLGTGVNEQFF.